What follows are 13 T cell receptor beta chains derived from one specimen sequenced in a study of blood T cell dynamics during melanoma immunotherapy. Some clones are missing from TCRdb's copy, which holds only in-frame ones; the method was immunoSEQ multiplex PCR. Here the sample spans about 15,000 clones, approximately 80% being singletons. The sample's time point: pre-treatment baseline. The material sequenced was blood, taken from a patient treated with checkpoint blockade. These receptors all stem from a human donor with melanoma.

This clone has only a few counts. This chain joins TRBV28 and TRBJ1-5, with TRBD1 as a possible D gene (5 bases). This CDR3 is built from 14 residues. CDR1 and CDR2 from the germline V gene are MDHEN and SYDVKM. Trimming removed 5 bases from V and 7 bases from J, with 15 bases in between. The CDR3 loop is CASSMRGGGQPQHF. The CDR3 nucleotides are TGTGCCAGCAGTATGAGGGGCGGTGGGCAGCCCCAGCATTTT.

In DNA form, the CDR3 reads TGCAGCGTTGGGTTCAGCGGGAACTCCTACAATGAGCAGTTCTTC. Protein: CSVGFSGNSYNEQFF. The rearrangement uses TRBV29-1 and TRBJ2-1; 7 bases line up with TRBD2. This CDR3 is built from 15 residues. Germline-derived CDR1 and CDR2 are SQVTM and ANQGSEA. With 4 bases clipped from V and 0 bases from J, the junction kept 6 bases outside the gene matches.

The V call is TRBV7-6, the J call TRBJ2-3; 10 bases are a match to TRBD1. Germline V lookup: CDR1 SGHVS, CDR2 FNYEAQ. CDR3 length: 15 residues. The junction had 4 bases not matched to a gene; V was cut back by 3 bases and J by 4 bases. In DNA, the CDR3 is TGTGCCAGCAGCTTTCGGGACAGGGGACCAGATACGCAGTATTTT. Protein: CASSFRDRGPDTQYF.

The V gene is TRBV4-3, the J gene TRBJ1-3; no clear D gene. In germline, CDR1 is LGHNA, CDR2 YSLEER. The CDR3 spans 15 residues. V lost 0 bases and J lost 4, with 10 bases in between. The CDR3 coding sequence is TGCGCCAGCAGCCAAGACATCCACAGCGGAAACACCATATATTTT. As protein: CASSQDIHSGNTIYF.

The V call is TRBV14, the J call TRBJ2-2, with TRBD2 identical over 8 bases. CDR1 SGHDN and CDR2 FVKESK come from the germline V gene. CDR3 length equals 16 residues. The ends lost 0 bases at V and 6 bases at J; junction bases unmatched: 6. The CDR3 protein is CASSQEFTSGSGELFF. In DNA, the CDR3 is TGTGCCAGCAGCCAAGAATTCACTAGCGGCTCCGGGGAGCTGTTTTTT.

J is TRBJ2-5 and V is TRBV11-3; a possible D gene is TRBD2 (6 bases). CDR1 and CDR2 from the germline V gene are SGHNT and YENEEA. The CDR3 sequence is 13 residues long. Trimming removed 5 bases from V and 5 bases from J, with 12 bases in between. Written as DNA, the CDR3 is TGTGCCAGCAGCCCCGGGACTCTGGAGACCCAGTACTTC. It codes for CASSPGTLETQYF.

V and J are TRBV29-1 and TRBJ1-1; no clear D gene. Trimming cost V 3 bases and J 4 bases, with 12 bases left between them. The germline V gene has CDR1 SQVTM and CDR2 ANQGSEA. The CDR3 loop spans 13 amino acids. CDR3 in DNA: TGCAGCGTTGATGGCGGGGTGGGCACTGAAGCTTTCTTT. This encodes CSVDGGVGTEAFF.

The chain joins TRBV6-1 to TRBJ1-1; D unresolved. The CDR3 covers 11 residues. Germline loops: CDR1 MNHNS, CDR2 SASEGT. Trimming shortened V by 3 bases and J by 8 bases, and 7 bases separated the two germline ends. The CDR3 loop is CASSDEGEAFF. For the CDR3, the DNA is TGTGCCAGCAGTGACGAAGGGGAAGCTTTCTTT.

The chain combines TRBV19 with TRBJ2-2; D is undetermined. Trimming took off 0 bases at V and 5 bases at J, with 7 bases between the two ends. The CDR3 spans 14 residues. The germline V gene encodes CDR1 LNHDA and CDR2 SQIVND (reference sequence). CDR3 residues: CASSIDSMTGELFF. CDR3 DNA sequence: TGTGCCAGTAGTATAGATTCAATGACCGGGGAGCTGTTTTTT. The variable domain in full, completed from reference TRBV19 and TRBJ2-2, reads DGGITQSPKYLFRKEGQNVTLSCEQNLNHDAMYWYRQDPGQGLRLIYYSQIVNDFQKGDIAEGYSVSREKKESFPLTVTSAQKNPTAFYLCASSIDSMTGELFFGEGSRLTVL.

As concerns this clone: Its ends do not fully match the called genes, so a read error is possible. This chain uses TRBV7-7 with TRBJ2-5; 10 bases are shared with TRBD2. The CDR3 consists of 16 residues. The V gene's germline CDR1 is SSHAT and CDR2 FNYEAQ (reference sequence). Here the CDR3 DNA reads TGTGCTAGCAGCACCGAGCTAGCGGGAGAGAGGGAGACCCAGTACTTC. The encoded protein is CASSTELAGERETQYF. The full variable domain, rest sourced from reference TRBV7-7 and TRBJ2-5, is GAGVSQSPRYKVTKRGQDVTLRCDPISSHATLYWYQQALGQGPEFLTYFNYEAQPDKSGLPSDRFSAERPEGSISTLTIQRTEQRDSAMYRCASSTELAGERETQYFGPGTRLLVL.

CDR3 amino acids: CASSENPFGLTTRQYF. The DNA for the CDR3 is TGTGCCAGCAGTGAAAACCCCTTTGGGCTGACTACGAGGCAGTACTTC. This chain uses TRBV6-1 with TRBJ2-7, with D tentatively TRBD2 (5 bases). In germline, CDR1 is MNHNS, CDR2 SASEGT. The length of the CDR3 is 16 residues. Trimming took 2 bases from V and 9 from J, leaving 23 bases between them.

The CDR3 here is CASKTSLNSGNTIYF. DNA of the CDR3: TGTGCCAGCAAGACAAGCCTCAACTCTGGAAACACCATATATTTT. The chain is built from TRBV2 and TRBJ1-3, with D unclear. The V and J ends lost 7 bases and 0 bases respectively, with 13 bases between them. Germline V gene data show CDR1 as SNHLY and CDR2 as FYNNEI. The CDR3 is 15 amino acids.

The CDR3 DNA reads as TGTGCCAGCAGCAATTGGGATTCTGGAAACACCATATATTTT. It encodes CASSNWDSGNTIYF. This rearrangement joins TRBV21-1 to TRBJ1-3. TRBV21-1 constitutes a pseudogene. This CDR3 spans 14 amino acids.